Listed here are 29 T cell receptor beta chains from one sample, sequenced in a study of OX40 agonist ivuxolimab in advanced cancers. Libraries were prepared by immunoSEQ multiplex PCR; TCRdb keeps only in-frame clonotypes and omits some of them. The repertoire holds around 65,000 clones, approximately 88% seen once, with roughly 5% in the top ten. Sequenced here: CD4+ or CD8+ T cells sorted from blood, sampled in a trial of the OX40 agonist ivuxolimab. These receptors were obtained from an adult with an advanced solid tumor such as melanoma, head and neck, liver or kidney cancer.

The V and J genes are TRBV27 and TRBJ1-2, with TRBD1 identical over 9 bases. Germline V CDR1 and CDR2: MNHEY, SMNVEV (reference sequence). J lost 4 bases, V lost 5 bases, and 8 bases had no gene match. CDR3 length: 15 amino acids. Written as DNA, the CDR3 is TGTGCCAGCAGTCCCCGACAGGGGGATGGCTATGGCTACACCTTC. Translated: CASSPRQGDGYGYTF.

The chain couples TRBV7-3 to TRBJ1-3; D perhaps matches TRBD1 (5 bases). Trimming stripped 2 bases from V and 1 base from J, with 6 bases between. Germline V gene data show CDR1 as SGHTA and CDR2 as FQGTGA. The CDR3 length is 14 residues. CDR3 coding DNA: TGTGCCAGCAGCTTAGGGGGTTCTGGAAACACCATATATTTT. Translated, it gives CASSLGGSGNTIYF.

This chain uses TRBV5-5 with TRBJ2-6; 7 nucleotides align to TRBD1. CDR3 length: 17 amino acids. V lost 4 bases to trimming and J lost 2 bases; unmatched junction nucleotides: 9. Germline CDR1 reads SGHKS; CDR2 reads YYEKEE (reference sequence). In DNA form, the CDR3 reads TGTGCCAGCAGCGATGACAGGGTACGAACTGGGGCCAACGTCCTGACTTTC. Translated, it gives CASSDDRVRTGANVLTF.

The chain combines TRBV5-1 with TRBJ1-1, with a tentative D call TRBD1 (5 bases). V gave up 3 bases and J gave up 1 base, with 10 bases separating them. From germline, CDR1 is SGHRS and CDR2 YFSETQ. The length of the CDR3 is 14 residues. Here the CDR3 reads CASSWTTGNTEAFF. The CDR3 region has the DNA TGCGCCAGCAGCTGGACAACGGGGAACACTGAAGCTTTCTTT.

The V and J genes are TRBV5-6 and TRBJ1-4; tentative D call: TRBD1 (5 bases). This CDR3 is built from 13 residues. Germline CDR1 reads SGHDT; CDR2 reads YYEEEE. Trimming stripped 7 bases from V and 9 bases from J, with 16 bases between. The CDR3 DNA is TGTGCCAGCTCACCGGGGCGCGACAAAAAACTGTTTTTT. Translation: CASSPGRDKKLFF.

The chain uses TRBV7-2 and TRBJ2-3; TRBD2 agrees at 8 bases. The V segment lost 0 bases and the J segment 3 bases; nucleotides outside the gene matches: 11. CDR1 and CDR2 (germline): SGHTA, FQGNSA. CDR3 length: 18 residues. CDR3 amino acids: CASSLAPPGTRGTDTQYF. The CDR3 DNA reads as TGTGCCAGCAGCTTAGCTCCTCCGGGGACTAGAGGTACAGATACGCAGTATTTT. The variable domain in full, with the rest retrieved from reference TRBV7-2 and TRBJ2-3, is GAGVSQSPSNKVTEKGKDVELRCDPISGHTALYWYRQSLGQGLEFLIYFQGNSAPDKSGLPSDRFSAERTGGSVSTLTIQRTQQEDSAVYLCASSLAPPGTRGTDTQYFGPGTRLTVL.

The V call is TRBV19, the J call TRBJ1-3; 7 bases agree with TRBD1. Germline lookup yields CDR1 LNHDA and CDR2 SQIVND (reference sequence). The CDR3 runs to 17 residues. V trimming: 4 bases; J trimming: 0 bases; junction bases outside the gene matches: 9. CDR3 sequence reads: CASSTRDSFPSGNTIYF. CDR3 nucleotides: TGTGCCAGTAGTACCCGGGACAGCTTTCCCTCTGGAAACACCATATATTTT.

The rearrangement joins TRBV29-1 to TRBJ1-1; D unresolved. V shed 2 bases and J shed 1 base, with 11 bases lying between them. Germline V gene lookup returns CDR1 SQVTM and CDR2 ANQGSEA. The CDR3 has 14 residues. The CDR3 DNA sequence: TGCAGCGTTGAACAAGGCAGCGCGAACACTGAAGCTTTCTTT. Translated: CSVEQGSANTEAFF.

The chain has TRBV30 and TRBJ2-2; possibly TRBD1 for D (6 bases). Germline CDR1 reads GTSNPN; CDR2 reads SVGIG (reference sequence). This CDR3 comprises 15 residues. The V end was cut by 7 bases, the J end by 8 bases, with 23 bases between. The CDR3 sequence: CAFLLQGHLGGELFF. CDR3 sequence (DNA): TGTGCCTTTTTATTGCAGGGACACCTTGGAGGGGAGCTGTTTTTT. The full variable domain, completed using reference TRBV30 and TRBJ2-2, is SQTIHQWPATLVQPVGSPLSLECTVEGTSNPNLYWYRQAAGRGLQLLFYSVGIGQISSEVPQNLSASRPQDRQFILSSKKLLLSDSGFYLCAFLLQGHLGGELFFGEGSRLTVL.

The J gene is TRBJ1-4, the V gene TRBV14, with D uncertain. Trimming took 0 bases from V and 5 from J, leaving 16 bases between them. CDR3 length equals 17 residues. Looked up from germline, CDR1 is SGHDN and CDR2 is FVKESK. The DNA of the CDR3 is TGTGCCAGCAGCCAAGAAGGTACGGCGCCTATCAATGAAAAACTGTTTTTT. This codes for CASSQEGTAPINEKLFF.

The gene calls are TRBV7-9 and TRBJ2-6, with D possibly matching TRBD2 (5 bases). The CDR3 has 14 amino acids. V was pared by 5 bases and J by 4 bases, with 9 bases between. CDR1 SEHNR and CDR2 FQNEAQ come from the germline V gene (reference sequence). The CDR3 bases are TGTGCCAGCAGCAACACGGGGGGGGCCAACGTCCTGACTTTC. Translated: CASSNTGGANVLTF.

The rearrangement joins TRBV4-1 to TRBJ1-1; D is perhaps TRBD1 (5 bases). V lost 1 base to trimming and J lost 10 bases, with 19 bases between them. The CDR3 runs to 15 residues. The germline V gene has CDR1 MGHRA and CDR2 YSYEKL. The CDR3 loop is CASSQGDGGIRGAFF. In nucleotides, the CDR3 is TGCGCCAGCAGCCAAGGCGACGGGGGGATTCGCGGAGCTTTCTTT.

This chain links TRBV19 with TRBJ2-2, with 7 bases matching TRBD1. Germline CDR1 is LNHDA and CDR2 is SQIVND (reference sequence). Losses at the gene ends were 6 bases for V and 4 bases for J; bases not matched to a gene: 8. This CDR3 has 15 residues. The CDR3 here is CASSQGGAGTGELFF. CDR3 sequence (DNA): TGTGCCAGTAGCCAAGGGGGCGCGGGCACCGGGGAGCTGTTTTTT.

The V call is TRBV6-5, the J call TRBJ2-3, with TRBD2 matching over 8 bases. The V and J ends lost 5 bases and 9 bases, in that order; junction bases with no gene match: 10. The CDR3 sequence is 14 residues long. Looked up from germline, CDR1 is MNHEY and CDR2 is SVGAGI. CDR3 protein: CASSTGLGPFTQYF. CDR3 DNA sequence: TGTGCCAGCAGTACGGGACTAGGACCCTTCACGCAGTATTTT.

The CDR3 loop reads CASSPQLAGLTGELFF. Here the CDR3 DNA reads TGTGCCAGCTCACCCCAACTAGCGGGGTTGACCGGGGAGCTGTTTTTT. The chain is built from TRBV18 and TRBJ2-2, with TRBD2 matching over 10 bases. CDR1 KGHSH and CDR2 LQKENI come from the germline V gene. The V gene end was trimmed by 3 bases and the J gene end by 5 bases; junction bases not matched to a gene: 6. This CDR3 has 16 amino acids.

This clone was seen just once. V gene TRBV7-2 combines with J gene TRBJ2-7, with 8 nucleotides matching TRBD2. In germline, CDR1 is SGHTA, CDR2 FQGNSA. V trimming: 7 bases; J trimming: 1 base; junction bases outside the gene matches: 12. CDR3 length: 16 amino acids. The CDR3 nucleotides read TGTGCCAGCACCTCCCGGGGGGCGGGAGGTTCCTACGAGCAGTACTTC. This codes for CASTSRGAGGSYEQYF.

The J gene is TRBJ2-7, the V gene TRBV7-9; 8 positions agree with TRBD2. The germline V gene encodes CDR1 SEHNR and CDR2 FQNEAQ (reference sequence). The CDR3 loop spans 14 amino acids. V was pared by 1 base and J by 6 bases, with 5 bases of the junction left unmatched. The CDR3 coding sequence is TGTGCCAGCAGCTTAGAGGGACTAGGGATCGAGCAGTACTTC. Its protein product is CASSLEGLGIEQYF.

The chain has TRBV9 and TRBJ1-1, with TRBD1 matching 8 bases. The germline gives CDR1 SGDLS, CDR2 YYNGEE. V lost 4 bases, J lost 5 bases, and 13 bases stayed unmatched. The CDR3 length is 16 residues. In nucleotides, the CDR3 is TGTGCCAGCAGCACTCAGACAGGGGTATCAAGGACTGAAGCTTTCTTT. As protein: CASSTQTGVSRTEAFF.

The chain is built from TRBV27 and TRBJ1-2, with D unclear. Trimming took off 3 bases at V and 2 bases at J, with 13 bases between the two ends. From germline, CDR1 is MNHEY and CDR2 SMNVEV (reference sequence). The CDR3 extends over 15 amino acids. CDR3 amino acids: CASSFGQNNNYGYTF. The CDR3, as DNA: TGTGCCAGCAGTTTCGGGCAGAATAACAACTATGGCTACACCTTC.

The chain couples TRBV4-1 to TRBJ2-5; either TRBD1 or TRBD2 may supply D (6 bases each). Germline V gene lookup returns CDR1 MGHRA and CDR2 YSYEKL. The V end was cut by 4 bases, the J end by 1 base, with 13 bases between. This CDR3 is 15 amino acids long. The CDR3 protein is CASSLSPGAQETQYF. The CDR3 coding sequence is TGCGCCAGCAGCCTCTCCCCGGGGGCCCAAGAGACCCAGTACTTC.

Only a few counts were recorded for this clone. The chain combines TRBV25-1 with TRBJ1-1; D may be TRBD1 (6 bases). There are 12 residues in the CDR3. Germline CDR1 is MGHDK and CDR2 is SYGVNS. V was shortened by 5 bases and J by 8 bases, with 12 bases between the two germline ends. CDR3 sequence reads: CASSPGAGEAFF. CDR3 bases: TGTGCCAGCAGTCCAGGGGCCGGAGAAGCTTTCTTT. Based on the CDR3 plus reference TRBV25-1 and TRBJ1-1, the full variable domain is EADIYQTPRYLVIGTGKKITLECSQTMGHDKMYWYQQDPGMELHLIHYSYGVNSTEKGDLSSESTVSRIRTEHFPLTLESARPSHTSQYLCASSPGAGEAFFGQGTRLTVV.

The genes are TRBV7-9 and TRBJ1-5; TRBD1 matches 7 bases. CDR3 length: 16 amino acids. V shed 5 bases, J shed 6 bases, and the junction held 13 bases outside the gene matches. CDR1 and CDR2 from the germline V gene are SEHNR and FQNEAQ (reference sequence). DNA of the CDR3: TGTGCCAGCAGCAAGACGACAGGGACAGCAGCTCAGCCCCAGCATTTT. Its translation: CASSKTTGTAAQPQHF. Supplemented by reference TRBV7-9 and TRBJ1-5, the full variable domain reads DTGVSQNPRHKITKRGQNVTFRCDPISEHNRLYWYRQTLGQGPEFLTYFQNEAQLEKSRLLSDRFSAERPKGSFSTLEIQRTEQGDSAMYLCASSKTTGTAAQPQHFGDGTRLSIL.

CDR3 in DNA: TGTGCCAGCAGCTTATCGGGGAACACTGAAGCTTTCTTT. The encoded protein is CASSLSGNTEAFF. This chain links TRBV11-3 with TRBJ1-1; D gene ambiguous. In germline, CDR1 is SGHNT, CDR2 YENEEA. The CDR3 has 13 residues. V lost 2 bases to trimming and J lost 1 base, with 5 bases between them.

The rearrangement joins TRBV5-5 to TRBJ1-1, with TRBD1 as a possible D gene (5 bases). CDR1 is SGHKS, CDR2 YYEKEE, per germline (reference sequence). The CDR3 spans 13 residues. The germline V and J ends were trimmed by 4 bases and 7 bases, with 14 bases remaining between them. The chain's CDR3 is CASSRPGSDEAFF. Here the CDR3 DNA reads TGTGCCAGCAGCCGTCCAGGGTCTGATGAAGCTTTCTTT.

The sample holds one count of this clone. This chain uses TRBV9 with TRBJ1-3; no reliable D call. The length of the CDR3 is 15 residues. V was cut by 4 bases and J by 0 bases, with 11 bases left in between. The germline V gene has CDR1 SGDLS and CDR2 YYNGEE. CDR3 region: CASSLGTSSGNTIYF. As DNA, the CDR3 is TGTGCCAGCAGCTTGGGAACTAGCTCTGGAAACACCATATATTTT.

The V call is TRBV5-1, the J call TRBJ1-6, with 8 positions matching TRBD1. This CDR3 is built from 15 residues. The ends lost 4 bases at V and 9 bases at J; junction bases unmatched: 9. CDR1 is SGHRS and CDR2 is YFSETQ in the germline V gene. The CDR3 spells CASSQGQGESSPLHF. The CDR3 bases are TGCGCCAGCAGCCAAGGACAGGGTGAGAGTTCACCCCTCCACTTT.

The chain employs TRBV5-1 and TRBJ2-2; D is perhaps TRBD1 or TRBD2 (5 bases each). CDR1 is SGHRS and CDR2 is YFSETQ in the germline V gene. The V gene lost 5 bases and the J gene lost 3 bases, with 11 bases spanning the gap. This CDR3 spans 14 amino acids. The CDR3 nucleotides read TGCGCCAGCAGGAGGCAGGGAGACACCGGGGAGCTGTTTTTT. Protein product: CASRRQGDTGELFF.

J is TRBJ1-4 and V is TRBV19; D is unclear. V was shortened by 2 bases and J by 4 bases, with 11 bases between the two germline ends. CDR1 is LNHDA, CDR2 SQIVND, per germline (reference sequence). The CDR3 spans 15 residues. CDR3: CASSINSANNEKLFF. The CDR3 nucleotides are TGTGCCAGTAGTATAAATTCAGCTAATAATGAAAAACTGTTTTTT.

The V and J genes are TRBV28 and TRBJ2-1; TRBD2 aligns across 11 bases. In germline, CDR1 is MDHEN, CDR2 SYDVKM. V lost 5 bases and J lost 4; bases outside the gene matches: 13. The CDR3 sequence is 18 residues long. The CDR3 loop reads CASSPLDLAGGAYNEQFF. CDR3 sequence (DNA): TGTGCCAGCAGTCCCCTAGATCTAGCGGGAGGCGCTTACAATGAGCAGTTCTTC.